This T cell receptor beta chain was recovered during a study of T cell changes during pregnancy in multiple sclerosis (dated by TCRdb to the late 2010s). Regarding the research as a whole: In women with multiple sclerosis, the researchers looked at how the T cell repertoire shifted as pregnancy progressed.

The library was made by the immunoSEQ multiplex PCR assay. Imported from immuneACCESS, the table was reduced by TCRdb to in-frame sequences with V and J called. These copies leave out some clones; in studies compared against another copy, an unresolved V gene accounts for under half, and the cause of the remainder is not known. The sample yields roughly 17,000 clones; 85% were counted once. Approximately 9.1% of the sample is held by the ten biggest clonotypes. Trimming leaves V shorter by 4 bases and J shorter by 6 bases, with the junction holding 10 bases beyond the gene matches. Per the germline V gene, SGHTA is the CDR1 and FQGNSA is the CDR2. The CDR3 spans 15 residues, from the cysteine through the phenylalanine. Only the CDR3 region is kept as DNA, spanning 45 bases read in frame from base 1. With respect to this clone: Its specific antigen is unknown. Per-nucleotide qualities are absent, and no much larger clonotype sits a single base away.

The TCR was taken from a female donor with multiple sclerosis, enrolled in a pregnancy study. The sample consisted of CD8+ T cells from peripheral blood mononuclear cells, taken after pregnancy. Here the chain combines TRBV7-2 and TRBJ2-3, and TRBD2 aligns with 7 junction nucleotides. The CDR3 corresponds to CASSSRDYPEDTQYF. The DNA sequence is TGTGCCAGCAGCTCCCGGGACTACCCCGAGGATACGCAGTATTTT.